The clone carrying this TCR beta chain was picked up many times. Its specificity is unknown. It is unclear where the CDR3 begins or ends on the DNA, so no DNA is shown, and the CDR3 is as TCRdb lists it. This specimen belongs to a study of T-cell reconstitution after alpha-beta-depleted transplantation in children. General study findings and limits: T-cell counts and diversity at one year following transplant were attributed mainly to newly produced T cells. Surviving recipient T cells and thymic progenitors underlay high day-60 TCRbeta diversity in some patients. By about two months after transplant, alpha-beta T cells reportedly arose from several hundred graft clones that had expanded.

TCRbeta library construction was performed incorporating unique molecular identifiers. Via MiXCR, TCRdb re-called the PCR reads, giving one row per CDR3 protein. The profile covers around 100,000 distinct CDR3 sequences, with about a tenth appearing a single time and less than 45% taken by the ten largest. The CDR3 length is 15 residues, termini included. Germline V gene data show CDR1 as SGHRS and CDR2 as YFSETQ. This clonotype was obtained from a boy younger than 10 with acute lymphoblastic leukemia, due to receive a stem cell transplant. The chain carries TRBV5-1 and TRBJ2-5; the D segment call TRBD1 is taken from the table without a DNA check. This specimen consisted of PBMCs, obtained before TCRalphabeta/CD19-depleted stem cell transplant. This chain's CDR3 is CASSPQVGQGSAKYF.